This note documents a single T cell receptor beta chain sequence. Its antigen is currently unknown. The data derive from a study of T cells expressing NK-cell markers. At the level of the study: Sorted CD3+CD56-NKG2C+, CD3+CD56+NKG2C+ and CD3+CD56+NKG2C- T cells supplied the TCR beta repertoires. Notes on the study in general: The CD3+CD56-NKG2C+ fraction was also led by these clonotypes in a few donors. Of CD8+ T cells, about 1.0-8% belonged to dominant NKG2C+ clonotypes in five or six donors.

The CDR3 extends over 15 amino acids. Germline values: CDR1 SEHNR, CDR2 FQNEAQ (reference sequence). In generating TCR beta cDNA, 5'RACE template switching with UMIs was used. TCRdb processed the 5' RACE reads again and assigns one entry to each CDR3 protein, with no DNA. This table lists 150,000 to 180,000 distinct CDR3 sequences. This clonotype was obtained from a woman between 45 and 65 years old in good health. This chain connects TRBV7-9 to TRBJ2-1; TCRdb names TRBD1, which stays unverified in the absence of DNA. Sequencing used blood T cells: a sorted CD56 or NKG2C T cell subset, CD4+ or CD8+ T cells, or bulk PBMC T cells (not recorded which). CDR3 sequence reads: CASSRGQGSHNEQFF.